This paragraph covers one TCR beta chain sequence. This entry is derived from a study of blood T cell repertoires in COVID-19. Original processing methods: Counts of nucleated cells, estimated from reference gene primer amplification, were obtained. The data were produced by immunoSEQ multiplex PCR, yet TCRdb's version contains in-frame clones alone and is incomplete. The D gene and trimming were derived from the DNA, and the V and J assignments and clone size from that table. The data contain approximately 330,000 clones, roughly 89% of them seen just once; the ten biggest clones take up roughly a tenth. The CDR3 covers 14 residues. V was cut by 6 bases and J by 0 bases, with 12 bases left in between. CDR1 is MDHEN and CDR2 is SYDVKM in the germline V gene.

This receptor was taken from a man aged 25 to 40 with COVID-19, enrolled during active disease. Sequenced: peripheral blood. The gene calls are TRBV28 and TRBJ2-7; no reliable D call. In DNA form, the CDR3 reads TGTGCCAGCAGCTTAAGTGTCTACTCCTACGAGCAGTACTTC. It is translated as CASSLSVYSYEQYF.